This T cell receptor (beta chain) was sequenced for a study of CD8 T cells in Susac syndrome (dated by TCRdb to the late 2010s). Looking at the study overall: Whether CD8+ T cell activation and differentiation in Susac syndrome was antigen driven was tested using repertoire sequencing. CD8+ T cell repertoire clonality was compared between about a dozen healthy donors, approximately 14 Susac syndrome patients and approximately 16 multiple sclerosis patients.

The paper as a whole reports these results and caveats: The TCR sequencing and HLA analysis was acknowledged to have included a relatively small number of individuals.

Notes on this clonotype: It has no known antigen specificity. The input lacks base qualities; no much larger clone sits a single base away.

The CDR3 measures 15 amino acids from cysteine to phenylalanine. Only the CDR3 portion is preserved as DNA: 45 bases, with reading frame beginning at the first base. Based on the germline V gene, the CDR1 and CDR2 sequences are SGHVS and FQNEAQ. Trimming removed 4 bases from V and 0 bases from J, leaving 12 bases between the germline ends. RNA was extracted using the RNeasy kit, and roughly 0.5 to 1 ug of the RNA was reverse transcribed with random hexamers. The immunoSEQ multiplex PCR assay, covering 54 Vbeta and 13 Jbeta segments, was used to amplify TCR beta CDR3 regions. PCR amplification bias was corrected by using a synthetic template baseline for primer optimization and computational correction. The authors' pipeline ran thus. Only productive sequences were kept, with reads annotated to V, D and J genes according to IMGT and analyzed in immunoSEQ Analyzer. Clonality was computed as one minus Shannon entropy normalized by log2 of the number of productive unique sequences. For each patient and control, public and private clones were evaluated within the 100 most prevalent clones. A clone was defined as Susac-specific if it was absent from the healthy and MS cohorts, from about 1,100 published viral clones and from other ImmuneACCESS disease sequences. Using fastp trimming at Q25 and MiXCR clonotype assembly, TCRdb reanalyzed the public sequencing data and kept in-frame beta chains. Rows merge per CDR3 protein into single entries with the most common DNA and genes. In this record, the V and J calls reflect TCRdb's handling and not the investigators' own analysis. The sample yields 210,000 or so distinct CDR3 sequences; around nine tenths were counted once. Roughly 0.13% of the sample belongs to the ten largest clones.

Peripheral blood CD8+ and CD4+ T cells from healthy donors, Susac syndrome patients and multiple sclerosis patients were profiled using high-throughput TCR beta sequencing. The multiple sclerosis controls were treatment-naive patients whose relapsing-remitting disease, either stable or active, fulfilled the revised McDonald criteria. Bulk CD8+ and CD4+ T cells were purified by magnetic negative isolation, while CD8+ TEMRA cells were enriched using FACS. Blood was collected in EDTA tubes and processed within 24 hours, with PBMCs isolated through density gradient centrifugation. PBMCs intended for TCR sequencing were frozen in liquid nitrogen and were later thawed in a 37 degrees C water bath. Purity of sorted or isolated CD4+, CD8+ and CD8+ TEMRA cells was at least 90%.

This TCR was sampled from a human donor with multiple sclerosis. Input material: CD8+ T cells from PBMCs. The chain links TRBV7-8 with TRBJ1-2, and the D gene may be TRBD1, 5 bases matching. The nucleotide sequence reads TGTGCCAGCAGCTCCGACAGTGGGACTAACTATGGCTACACCTTC. Its coded protein is CASSSDSGTNYGYTF. The variable domain in full, with residues beyond the CDR3 obtained from the reference TRBV7-8 and TRBJ1-2 genes, is GAGVSQSPRYKVAKRGQDVALRCDPISGHVSLFWYQQALGQGPEFLTYFQNEAQLDKSGLPSDRFFAERPEGSVSTLKIQRTQQEDSAVYLCASSSDSGTNYGYTFGSGTRLTVV.